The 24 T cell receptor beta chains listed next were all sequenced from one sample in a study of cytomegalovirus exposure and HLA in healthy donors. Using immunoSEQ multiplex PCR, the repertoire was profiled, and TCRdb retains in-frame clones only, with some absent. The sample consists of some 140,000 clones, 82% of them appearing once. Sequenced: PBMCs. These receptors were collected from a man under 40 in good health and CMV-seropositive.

CDR3 sequence (DNA): TGTGCCAGCAGCCCGAGCAGCATCGGGGGACGGAATGAGCAGTTCTTC. Translated, it gives CASSPSSIGGRNEQFF. The chain is built from TRBV7-8 and TRBJ2-1; a possible D gene is TRBD2 (6 bases). V shed 5 bases and J shed 7 bases, with 21 bases lying between them. The germline V gene has CDR1 SGHVS and CDR2 FQNEAQ. This CDR3 spans 16 amino acids. The entire variable domain, with the rest obtained from reference TRBV7-8 and TRBJ2-1, is as follows: GAGVSQSPRYKVAKRGQDVALRCDPISGHVSLFWYQQALGQGPEFLTYFQNEAQLDKSGLPSDRFFAERPEGSVSTLKIQRTQQEDSAVYLCASSPSSIGGRNEQFFGPGTRLTVL.

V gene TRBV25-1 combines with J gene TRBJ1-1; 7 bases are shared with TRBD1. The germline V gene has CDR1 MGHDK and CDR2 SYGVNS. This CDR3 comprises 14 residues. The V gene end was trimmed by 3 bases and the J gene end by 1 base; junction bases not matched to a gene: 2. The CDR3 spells CASSDRTGNTEAFF. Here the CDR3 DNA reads TGTGCCAGCAGTGATAGGACAGGGAACACTGAAGCTTTCTTT.

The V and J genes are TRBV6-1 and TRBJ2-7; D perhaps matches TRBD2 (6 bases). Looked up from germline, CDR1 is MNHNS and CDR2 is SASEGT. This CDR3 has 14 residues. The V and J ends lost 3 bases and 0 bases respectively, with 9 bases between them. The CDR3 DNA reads TGTGCCAGCAGTGACCGGGACTTCTCCTACGAGCAGTACTTC. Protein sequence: CASSDRDFSYEQYF.

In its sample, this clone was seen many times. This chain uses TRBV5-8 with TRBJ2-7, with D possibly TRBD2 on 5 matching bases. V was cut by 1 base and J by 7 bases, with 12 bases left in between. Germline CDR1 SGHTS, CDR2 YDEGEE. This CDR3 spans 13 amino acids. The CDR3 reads CASSLSGSREQYF. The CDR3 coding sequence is TGTGCCAGCAGCTTGTCGGGGTCTCGGGAGCAGTACTTC.

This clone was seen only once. This chain's CDR3 is CASSQWTVGNTEAFF. The CDR3 DNA reads as TGTGCCAGCAGCCAATGGACAGTAGGGAACACTGAAGCTTTCTTT. V is TRBV6-5 and J is TRBJ1-1; weak D call: TRBD1 (6 bases). This CDR3 has 15 amino acids. With 6 bases removed from V and 1 base from J, the gap between germline ends came to 15 bases. CDR1 is MNHEY and CDR2 is SVGAGI in the germline V gene.

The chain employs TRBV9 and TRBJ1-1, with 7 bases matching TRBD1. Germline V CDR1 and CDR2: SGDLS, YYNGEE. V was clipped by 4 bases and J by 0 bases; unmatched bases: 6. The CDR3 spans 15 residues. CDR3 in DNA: TGTGCCAGCAGCCTCGGACAGGTTATGAACACTGAAGCTTTCTTT. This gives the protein CASSLGQVMNTEAFF.

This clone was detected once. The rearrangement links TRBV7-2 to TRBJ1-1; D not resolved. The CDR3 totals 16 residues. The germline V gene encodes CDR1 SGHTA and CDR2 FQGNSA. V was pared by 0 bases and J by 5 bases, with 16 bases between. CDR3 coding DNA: TGTGCCAGCAGCTTAGCCGCCCCCAATAGATGGACTGAAGCTTTCTTT. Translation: CASSLAAPNRWTEAFF.

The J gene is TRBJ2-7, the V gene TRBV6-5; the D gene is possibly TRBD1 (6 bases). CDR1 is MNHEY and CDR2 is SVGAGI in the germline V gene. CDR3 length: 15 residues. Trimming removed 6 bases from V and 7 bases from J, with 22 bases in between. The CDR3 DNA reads TGTGCCAGCAGGGCCGCCCGGGGACACGCGACGGAGCAGTACTTC. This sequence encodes CASRAARGHATEQYF.

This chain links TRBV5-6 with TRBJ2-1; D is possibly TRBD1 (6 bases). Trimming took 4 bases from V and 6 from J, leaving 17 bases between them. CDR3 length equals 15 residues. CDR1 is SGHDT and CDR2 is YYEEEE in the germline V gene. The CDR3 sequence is CASSPNTGLGNEQFF. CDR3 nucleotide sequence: TGTGCCAGCAGCCCTAACACAGGGTTAGGCAATGAGCAGTTCTTC. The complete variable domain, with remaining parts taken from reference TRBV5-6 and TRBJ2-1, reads DAGVTQSPTHLIKTRGQQVTLRCSPKSGHDTVSWYQQALGQGPQFIFQYYEEEERQRGNFPDRFSGHQFPNYSSELNVNALLLGDSALYLCASSPNTGLGNEQFFGPGTRLTVL.

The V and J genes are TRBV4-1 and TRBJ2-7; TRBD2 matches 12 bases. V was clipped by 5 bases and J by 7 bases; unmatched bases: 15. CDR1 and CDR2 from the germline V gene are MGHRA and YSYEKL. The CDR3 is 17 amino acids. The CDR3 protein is CASSLGLAGQALGEQYF. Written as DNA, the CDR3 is TGCGCCAGCAGCTTAGGACTAGCGGGACAAGCGTTGGGTGAGCAGTACTTC.

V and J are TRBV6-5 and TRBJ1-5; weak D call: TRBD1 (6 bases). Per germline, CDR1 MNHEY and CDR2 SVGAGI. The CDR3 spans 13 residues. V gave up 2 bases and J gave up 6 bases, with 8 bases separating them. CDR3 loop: CASSYNRAQPQHF. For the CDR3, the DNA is TGTGCCAGCAGTTACAACAGGGCTCAGCCCCAGCATTTT.

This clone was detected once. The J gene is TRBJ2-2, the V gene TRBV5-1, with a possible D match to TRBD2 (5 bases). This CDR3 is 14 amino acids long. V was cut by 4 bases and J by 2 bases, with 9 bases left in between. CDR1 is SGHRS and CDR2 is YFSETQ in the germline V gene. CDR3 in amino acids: CASSLGVNTGELFF. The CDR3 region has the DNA TGCGCCAGCAGCCTCGGGGTAAACACCGGGGAGCTGTTTTTT.

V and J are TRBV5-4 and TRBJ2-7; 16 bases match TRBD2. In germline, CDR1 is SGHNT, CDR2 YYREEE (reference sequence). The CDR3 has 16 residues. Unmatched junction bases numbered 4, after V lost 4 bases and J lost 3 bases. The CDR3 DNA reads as TGTGCCAGCAGCCAGGGACTAGCGGGGGGGAGCTACGAGCAGTACTTC. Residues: CASSQGLAGGSYEQYF.

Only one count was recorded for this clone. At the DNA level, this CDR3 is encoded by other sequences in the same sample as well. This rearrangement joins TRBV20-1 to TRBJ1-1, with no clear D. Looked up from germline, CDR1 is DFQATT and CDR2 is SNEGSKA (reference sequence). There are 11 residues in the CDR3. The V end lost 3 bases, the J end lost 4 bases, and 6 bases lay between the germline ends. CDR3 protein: CSASRVTEAFF. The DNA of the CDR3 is TGCAGTGCTAGCCGTGTCACTGAAGCTTTCTTT.

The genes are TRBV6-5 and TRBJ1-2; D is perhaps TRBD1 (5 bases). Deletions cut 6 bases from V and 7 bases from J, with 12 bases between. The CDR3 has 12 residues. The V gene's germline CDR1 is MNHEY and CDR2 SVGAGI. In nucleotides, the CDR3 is TGTGCCAGCAGCCCCGGGGGATTTGGCTACACCTTC. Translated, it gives CASSPGGFGYTF.

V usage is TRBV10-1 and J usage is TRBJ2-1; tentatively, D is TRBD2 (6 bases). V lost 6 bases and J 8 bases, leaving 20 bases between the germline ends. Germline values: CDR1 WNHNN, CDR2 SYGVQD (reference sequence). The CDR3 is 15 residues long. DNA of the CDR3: TGCGCCAGCAGCGGACCGGGACTGGTCTGGGATGAGCAGTTCTTC. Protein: CASSGPGLVWDEQFF.

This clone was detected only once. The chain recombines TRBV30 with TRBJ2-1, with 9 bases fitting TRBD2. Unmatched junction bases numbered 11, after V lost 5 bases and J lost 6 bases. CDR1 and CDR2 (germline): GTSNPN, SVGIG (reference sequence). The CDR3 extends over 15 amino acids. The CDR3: CAWLHTAGGLNEQFF. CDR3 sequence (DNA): TGTGCCTGGCTCCATACGGCGGGAGGGCTCAATGAGCAGTTCTTC. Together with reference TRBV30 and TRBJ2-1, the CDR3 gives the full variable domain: SQTIHQWPATLVQPVGSPLSLECTVEGTSNPNLYWYRQAAGRGLQLLFYSVGIGQISSEVPQNLSASRPQDRQFILSSKKLLLSDSGFYLCAWLHTAGGLNEQFFGPGTRLTVL.

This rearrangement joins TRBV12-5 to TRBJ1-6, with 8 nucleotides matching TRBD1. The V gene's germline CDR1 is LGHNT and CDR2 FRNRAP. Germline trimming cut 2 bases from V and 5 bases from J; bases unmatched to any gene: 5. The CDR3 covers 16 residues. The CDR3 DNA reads TGTGCTAGTGGTTTGAACTGGGACAGGAATAATTCACCCCTCCACTTT. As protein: CASGLNWDRNNSPLHF.

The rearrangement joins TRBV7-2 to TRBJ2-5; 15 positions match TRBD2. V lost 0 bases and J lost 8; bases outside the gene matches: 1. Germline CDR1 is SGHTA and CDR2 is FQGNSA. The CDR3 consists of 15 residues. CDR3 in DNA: TGTGCCAGCAGCTTAGCGGGACTAGCGGGGGGAACCCAGTACTTC. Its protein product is CASSLAGLAGGTQYF.

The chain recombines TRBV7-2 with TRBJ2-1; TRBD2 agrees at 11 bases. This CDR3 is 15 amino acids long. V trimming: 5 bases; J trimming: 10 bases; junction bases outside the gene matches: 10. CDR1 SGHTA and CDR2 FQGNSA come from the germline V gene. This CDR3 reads CASSRVSGGAPEQFF. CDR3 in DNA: TGTGCCAGCAGCCGGGTTAGCGGGGGGGCCCCAGAGCAGTTCTTC.

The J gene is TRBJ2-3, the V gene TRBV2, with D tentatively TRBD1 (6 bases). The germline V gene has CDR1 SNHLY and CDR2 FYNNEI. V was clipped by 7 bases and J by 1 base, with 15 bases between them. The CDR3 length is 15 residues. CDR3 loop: CASTAQGLGTDTQYF. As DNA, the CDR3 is TGTGCCAGCACTGCGCAGGGGTTGGGCACAGATACGCAGTATTTT.

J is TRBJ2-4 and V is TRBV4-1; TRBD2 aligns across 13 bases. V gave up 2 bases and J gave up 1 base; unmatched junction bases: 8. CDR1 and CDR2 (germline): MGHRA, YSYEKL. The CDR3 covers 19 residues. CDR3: CASSQPGLAGMLAKNIQYF. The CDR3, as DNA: TGCGCCAGCAGCCAACCGGGACTAGCGGGAATGTTGGCCAAAAACATTCAGTACTTC.

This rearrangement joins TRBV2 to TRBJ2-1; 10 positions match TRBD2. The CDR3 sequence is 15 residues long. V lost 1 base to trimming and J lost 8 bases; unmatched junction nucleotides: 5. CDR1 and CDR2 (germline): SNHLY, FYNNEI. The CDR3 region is CASSEVGTSEDEQFF. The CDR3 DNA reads TGTGCCAGCAGTGAAGTAGGGACTAGCGAGGATGAGCAGTTCTTC.

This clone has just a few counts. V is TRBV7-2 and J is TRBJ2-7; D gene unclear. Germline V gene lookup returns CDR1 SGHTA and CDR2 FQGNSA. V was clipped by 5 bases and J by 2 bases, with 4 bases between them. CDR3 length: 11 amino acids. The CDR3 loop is CASSPTYEQYF. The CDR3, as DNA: TGTGCCAGCAGCCCCACCTACGAGCAGTACTTC.